The 26 T cell receptor beta chains given below trace back to one sample, sequenced in a study of blood T cell repertoires in COVID-19. Produced via immunoSEQ multiplex PCR; TCRdb's table is partial and in-frame only. The sample yields around 260,000 clones, 70% to 90% seen once. The sequencing sample was made of PBMCs or T cells enriched from blood (not recorded which). These receptors came from a woman aged 25 to 39 who had recovered from COVID-19.

The rearrangement links TRBV9 to TRBJ2-1; no firm D call. The V gene lost 4 bases and the J gene lost 0 bases, with 14 bases spanning the gap. Germline lookup yields CDR1 SGDLS and CDR2 YYNGEE. The CDR3 is 16 residues long. The CDR3 DNA reads as TGTGCCAGCAGCCCTTCAATCGAGAGCTCCTACAATGAGCAGTTCTTC. Amino acid sequence: CASSPSIESSYNEQFF. The full variable domain, its missing parts supplied by reference TRBV9 and TRBJ2-1, is DSGVTQTPKHLITATGQRVTLRCSPRSGDLSVYWYQQSLDQGLQFLIQYYNGEERAKGNILERFSAQQFPDLHSELNLSSLELGDSALYFCASSPSIESSYNEQFFGPGTRLTVL.

V is TRBV5-1 and J is TRBJ1-5; the D is unclear. The CDR3 contains 16 residues. Germline CDR1 SGHRS, CDR2 YFSETQ. V lost 4 bases to trimming and J lost 11 bases, with 25 bases between them. The CDR3 here is CASSPTGEGLSEAQHF. CDR3 DNA sequence: TGCGCCAGCAGCCCCACGGGTGAGGGCCTTTCGGAGGCCCAGCATTTT.

This clone came up a few times. This chain joins TRBV4-2 and TRBJ2-2, with 8 positions matching TRBD2. CDR3 size: 16 residues. The junction had 7 bases not matched to a gene; V was cut back by 0 bases and J by 7 bases. Germline V gives CDR1 LGHNA, CDR2 YNFKEQ. The CDR3: CASSQEATGGIGELFF. The CDR3 DNA sequence: TGTGCCAGCAGCCAAGAGGCGACGGGAGGGATCGGGGAGCTGTTTTTT.

The rearrangement joins TRBV5-5 to TRBJ2-5; no reliable D call. CDR1 is SGHKS, CDR2 YYEKEE, per germline (reference sequence). Trimming removed 1 base at V and 1 base at J, with 8 bases between. The CDR3 covers 14 residues. CDR3 region: CASSLFVSQETQYF. The CDR3 DNA reads TGTGCCAGCAGCTTGTTCGTATCCCAAGAGACCCAGTACTTC.

This chain links TRBV10-1 with TRBJ1-6, with D uncertain. The germline gives CDR1 WNHNN, CDR2 SYGVQD (reference sequence). Trimming cost V 2 bases and J 3 bases, with 5 bases left between them. The CDR3 sequence is 14 residues long. The CDR3 loop reads CASSEGSYNSPLHF. CDR3 sequence (DNA): TGCGCCAGCAGTGAGGGCAGCTATAATTCACCCCTCCACTTT.

This clone showed up just once. The chain is built from TRBV6-2 or TRBV6-3 and TRBJ2-1, with a possible D match to TRBD2 (5 bases). The CDR3 has 17 residues. The germline CDR1 and CDR2 sequences are MNHEY and SVGEGT. Trimming removed 2 bases at V and 0 bases at J, with 14 bases between. The CDR3 is CASSYPDSFPSYNEQFF. For the CDR3, the DNA is TGTGCCAGCAGTTACCCGGACTCTTTTCCCTCCTACAATGAGCAGTTCTTC.

The chain recombines TRBV18 with TRBJ2-1; possibly TRBD2 for D (7 bases). Germline lookup yields CDR1 KGHSH and CDR2 LQKENI. The CDR3 length is 16 residues. Trimming shortened V by 3 bases and J by 4 bases, and 16 bases separated the two germline ends. In DNA form, the CDR3 reads TGTGCCAGCTCACCCCCGGGAGGAGGGGGGTACAATGAGCAGTTCTTC. It encodes CASSPPGGGGYNEQFF.

The genes are TRBV5-1 and TRBJ2-3; tentatively, D is TRBD1 (6 bases). The CDR3 runs to 14 residues. Trimming took 0 bases from V and 4 from J, leaving 9 bases between them. CDR1 is SGHRS and CDR2 is YFSETQ in the germline V gene. The CDR3 loop reads CASSLDRAPDTQYF. CDR3 DNA sequence: TGCGCCAGCAGCTTGGACAGGGCCCCAGATACGCAGTATTTT.

J is TRBJ2-7 and V is TRBV2; tentatively, D is TRBD1 (5 bases). The V end lost 6 bases, the J end lost 5 bases, and 17 bases lay between the germline ends. The germline CDR1 and CDR2 sequences are SNHLY and FYNNEI. CDR3 length: 14 residues. The CDR3 DNA sequence: TGTGCCAGCAGGGTACGACAGAGAGAGAACGAGCAGTACTTC. This sequence encodes CASRVRQRENEQYF.

The chain joins TRBV5-1 to TRBJ1-2; 7 nucleotides match TRBD1. Germline V CDR1 and CDR2: SGHRS, YFSETQ. Trimming at V came to 4 bases and at J to 2 bases, leaving 8 bases not matched to a gene. This CDR3 has 15 amino acids. CDR3 sequence reads: CASSPTGTDNYGYTF. The CDR3 nucleotides read TGCGCCAGCAGCCCTACCGGGACAGACAACTATGGCTACACCTTC.

The chain recombines TRBV9 with TRBJ1-5, with no clear D. The CDR3 is made up of 13 amino acids. Trimming cost V 6 bases and J 0 bases, with 7 bases left between them. Germline V lookup: CDR1 SGDLS, CDR2 YYNGEE. CDR3 in amino acids: CASKLTSNQPQHF. The CDR3 DNA is TGTGCCAGCAAACTCACTAGCAATCAGCCCCAGCATTTT.

This clone was picked up a small number of times. The genes are TRBV4-1 and TRBJ1-6; D not resolved. Trimming left V 1 base short and J 10 bases short, with 23 bases between. Germline V gene lookup returns CDR1 MGHRA and CDR2 YSYEKL. The CDR3 is 18 residues long. Written as DNA, the CDR3 is TGCGCCAGCAGCCAAGTCCCACCTCAAGCAGTGTCGGGGTCACCCCTCCACTTT. This translates into CASSQVPPQAVSGSPLHF.

The chain employs TRBV4-2 and TRBJ1-1, with D perhaps TRBD1 (6 bases). From germline, CDR1 is LGHNA and CDR2 YNFKEQ. V shed 0 bases and J shed 7 bases, with 18 bases lying between them. The CDR3 sequence is 16 residues long. The CDR3, as DNA: TGTGCCAGCAGCCAAGATTCAGAAGGGGGTATCGGTGAAGCTTTCTTT. It yields the protein CASSQDSEGGIGEAFF.

A note on this clone: Mismatch with germline at one junction end may stem from a read error. The chain combines TRBV24-1 with TRBJ1-2; D call uncertain. From germline, CDR1 is KGHDR and CDR2 SFDVKD. The CDR3 runs 12 residues. The CDR3 region is CATSEAKYGYTF. CDR3 DNA: TGTGCCACCAGTGAAGCTAAGTATGGCTACACCTTC.

This chain joins TRBV11-2 and TRBJ1-2, with 7 positions matching TRBD1. The V segment lost 5 bases and the J segment 6 bases; nucleotides outside the gene matches: 12. The germline V gene has CDR1 SGHAT and CDR2 FQNNGV. The CDR3 runs 15 residues. For the CDR3, the DNA is TGTGCCAGCAGCGCTACGGTGGGGCAGGGGGATGGCTACACCTTC. This codes for CASSATVGQGDGYTF.

This chain links TRBV11-1 with TRBJ2-2; D not certain. The V end lost 1 base, the J end lost 4 bases, and 10 bases lay between the germline ends. The CDR3 runs 15 residues. Germline V CDR1 and CDR2: SGHAT, FQDESV (reference sequence). CDR3 residues: CASSLGVVITGELFF. CDR3 sequence (DNA): TGTGCCAGCAGCTTAGGCGTAGTTATCACCGGGGAGCTGTTTTTT.

The rearrangement links TRBV6-5 to TRBJ2-1, with D maybe TRBD1 (5 bases). With 4 bases removed from V and 5 bases from J, the gap between germline ends came to 12 bases. CDR3 length: 14 residues. Germline V lookup: CDR1 MNHEY, CDR2 SVGAGI. The CDR3 spells CASSWADSHNEQFF. The CDR3, as DNA: TGTGCCAGCAGTTGGGCCGACAGCCACAATGAGCAGTTCTTC.

The chain links TRBV3-1 (or the pseudogene TRBV3-2) to TRBJ1-2; D uncertain. CDR3 size: 15 residues. Germline values: CDR1 LGHDT, CDR2 YNNKEL (reference sequence). V dropped 1 base and J dropped 0 bases, with 9 bases sitting between them. The CDR3 bases are TGTGCCAGCAGCCAAGTAACAGAACCTAACTATGGCTACACCTTC. It yields the protein CASSQVTEPNYGYTF.

The CDR3 nucleotides are TGTGCCACCAGCAGAGATCACGGCGGAGGCACAGATACGCAGTATTTT. Translated: CATSRDHGGGTDTQYF. J is TRBJ2-3 and V is TRBV15; no clear D gene. This CDR3 contains 16 residues. V gave up 0 bases and J gave up 1 base, with 11 bases separating them. The germline V gene has CDR1 LNHNV and CDR2 YYDKDF (reference sequence). The complete variable domain, with remaining parts taken from reference TRBV15 and TRBJ2-3, reads DAMVIQNPRYQVTQFGKPVTLSCSQTLNHNVMYWYQQKSSQAPKLLFHYYDKDFNNEADTPDNFQSRRPNTSFCFLDIRSPGLGDTAMYLCATSRDHGGGTDTQYFGPGTRLTVL.

This clone was observed a few times. The chain uses TRBV29-1 and TRBJ1-2; D is unresolved. The germline V gene encodes CDR1 SQVTM and CDR2 ANQGSEA. The V gene lost 4 bases and the J gene lost 13 bases, with 19 bases spanning the gap. This CDR3 comprises 12 residues. The CDR3 loop reads CSVVGQAVESTF. The CDR3 coding sequence is TGCAGCGTTGTAGGTCAGGCAGTCGAATCCACCTTC.

J is TRBJ1-4 and V is TRBV27; D remains unclear. Germline CDR1 is MNHEY and CDR2 is SMNVEV (reference sequence). The CDR3 runs 13 residues. V lost 1 base and J 4 bases, leaving 4 bases between the germline ends. The CDR3 region has the DNA TGTGCCAGCAGTTTATTCGGTAATGAAAAACTGTTTTTT. Encoded protein: CASSLFGNEKLFF.

The chain recombines TRBV27 with TRBJ2-7; TRBD2 matches at 7 bases. From germline, CDR1 is MNHEY and CDR2 SMNVEV (reference sequence). With V trimmed by 2 bases and J by 4 bases, 5 bases remained unmatched. CDR3 length equals 14 residues. This CDR3 is CASSLTGGPYEQYF. In DNA form, the CDR3 reads TGTGCCAGCAGTTTAACGGGGGGACCTTACGAGCAGTACTTC.

The chain links TRBV6-4 to TRBJ1-2; weak D call: TRBD1 (6 bases). The CDR3 is 13 amino acids. Germline V gene sequence: CDR1 MRHNA, CDR2 SNTAGT. The germline V and J ends were trimmed by 6 bases and 4 bases, with 12 bases remaining between them. The CDR3 reads CASRLDRTYGYTF. Written as DNA, the CDR3 is TGTGCCAGCAGATTAGACAGGACCTATGGCTACACCTTC.

The chain employs TRBV28 and TRBJ2-3, with 7 bases aligning to TRBD1. The CDR3 loop spans 13 amino acids. Germline-derived CDR1 and CDR2 are MDHEN and SYDVKM. The V segment lost 4 bases and the J segment 5 bases; nucleotides outside the gene matches: 3. The CDR3: CASSSTGKDTQYF. The CDR3, as DNA: TGTGCCAGCAGTTCGACAGGGAAAGATACGCAGTATTTT. The full variable domain, in which reference TRBV28 and TRBJ2-3 provide the parts outside the CDR3, is DVKVTQSSRYLVKRTGEKVFLECVQDMDHENMFWYRQDPGLGLRLIYFSYDVKMKEKGDIPEGYSVSREKKERFSLILESASTNQTSMYLCASSSTGKDTQYFGPGTRLTVL.

The chain combines TRBV27 with TRBJ2-5; 11 bases fit TRBD1. V lost 4 bases and J lost 5; bases outside the gene matches: 6. The germline gives CDR1 MNHEY, CDR2 SMNVEV (reference sequence). The CDR3 contains 15 residues. The CDR3 reads CASSSGDRGVETQYF. The DNA for the CDR3 is TGTGCCAGCAGTTCGGGGGACAGGGGGGTGGAGACCCAGTACTTC.

The chain employs TRBV6-5 and TRBJ1-6; no clear D gene. The CDR3 sequence is 16 residues long. Trimming removed 0 bases at V and 6 bases at J, with 12 bases between. Looked up from germline, CDR1 is MNHEY and CDR2 is SVGAGI. The CDR3 DNA sequence: TGTGCCAGCAGTTACTCGACTTTGCCCCGTAATTCACCCCTCCACTTT. Translation gives CASSYSTLPRNSPLHF.